This TCR beta chain was obtained from a study of blood T cell repertoires in COVID-19. Looking at the study overall: Sources were T cells, B-cell-depleted T cells, or PBMCs; the material itself was cDNA or gDNA.

V was pared by 1 base and J by 7 bases, with 3 bases of the junction left unmatched. CDR3 length: 14 residues. Per the germline V gene, CDR1 is MGHRA and CDR2 is YSYEKL. TCRdb keeps only in-frame clones here, not all; method: immunoSEQ multiplex PCR. The data contain about 130,000 clones, roughly 83% of them singletons. Sequenced input: peripheral blood. The chain employs TRBV4-1 and TRBJ1-1, with 10 bases matching TRBD1. The TCR originated in a woman aged 50 to 65 with acute or convalescent COVID-19. Here the CDR3 DNA reads TGCGCCAGCAGCCAAGGACAGGGGGCAGGTGAAGCTTTCTTT. Translation gives CASSQGQGAGEAFF.